Shown below are 10 T cell receptor beta chains from a single sample sequenced in a study of blood T cell repertoires in COVID-19. Assay: immunoSEQ multiplex PCR; the TCRdb copy retains only in-frame clones and omits some. Here the sample spans 250,000 to 300,000 clones, 70% to 90% being singletons. Sequencing input: peripheral blood. All receptors derive from a woman aged 70-85 years with COVID-19, enrolled during active disease.

This clone has only one observation. The chain links TRBV27 to TRBJ2-1, with 14 bases that match TRBD2. Unmatched junction bases numbered 5, after V lost 5 bases and J lost 11 bases. Germline-derived CDR1 and CDR2 are MNHEY and SMNVEV (reference sequence). The CDR3 is made up of 14 amino acids. In nucleotides, the CDR3 is TGTGCCAGCAGTCAGGGGACTAGCGGGGGACAGCAGTTCTTC. This encodes CASSQGTSGGQQFF.

This chain uses TRBV7-3 with TRBJ2-1, with D maybe TRBD2 (7 bases). The CDR3 is made up of 14 amino acids. Germline values: CDR1 SGHTA, CDR2 FQGTGA. Trimming left V 1 base short and J 8 bases short, with 12 bases between. CDR3 sequence: CASSLRGGQDEQFF. The CDR3 DNA sequence: TGTGCCAGCAGCTTAAGGGGGGGCCAAGATGAGCAGTTCTTC. The complete variable domain, with remaining parts taken from reference TRBV7-3 and TRBJ2-1, reads GAGVSQTPSNKVTEKGKYVELRCDPISGHTALYWYRQSLGQGPEFLIYFQGTGAADDSGLPNDRFFAVRPEGSVSTLKIQRTERGDSAVYLCASSLRGGQDEQFFGPGTRLTVL.

This chain connects TRBV5-6 to TRBJ1-1; 7 nucleotides align to TRBD1. The CDR3 runs 15 residues. Looked up from germline, CDR1 is SGHDT and CDR2 is YYEEEE. V shed 2 bases and J 1 base; nucleotides not matched to a gene: 5. The CDR3 here is CASSLPGTANTEAFF. The DNA for the CDR3 is TGTGCCAGCAGCTTACCCGGGACAGCGAACACTGAAGCTTTCTTT.

The V and J genes are TRBV7-3 and TRBJ1-1; maybe TRBD1 (5 bases). This CDR3 spans 13 amino acids. Trimming removed 1 base from V and 4 bases from J, with 7 bases in between. The germline V gene encodes CDR1 SGHTA and CDR2 FQGTGA. The CDR3, as DNA: TGTGCCAGCAGCTTAAACGGGGGCACTGAAGCTTTCTTT. Its protein is CASSLNGGTEAFF.

The chain employs TRBV18 and TRBJ1-2, with D hard to call. The CDR3 is 14 amino acids. V dropped 0 bases and J dropped 8 bases, with 13 bases sitting between them. Germline V gene lookup returns CDR1 KGHSH and CDR2 LQKENI. The CDR3, as DNA: TGTGCCAGCTCACCACCCCGGGAGGGTAGCGGCTACACCTTC. This sequence encodes CASSPPREGSGYTF. Using reference TRBV18 and TRBJ1-2 for the parts outside the CDR3, the full variable domain is NAGVMQNPRHLVRRRGQEARLRCSPMKGHSHVYWYRQLPEEGLKFMVYLQKENIIDESGMPKERFSAEFPKEGPSILRIQQVVRGDSAAYFCASSPPREGSGYTFGSGTRLTVV.

The genes are TRBV9 and TRBJ1-1; D is unresolved. The CDR3 runs to 14 residues. The germline gives CDR1 SGDLS, CDR2 YYNGEE. V lost 5 bases, J lost 3 bases, and 14 bases lay in between. The CDR3 DNA is TGTGCCAGCAGTGAGGAGGGCGGGGACACTGAAGCTTTCTTT. This codes for CASSEEGGDTEAFF. Based on the CDR3 plus reference TRBV9 and TRBJ1-1, the full variable domain is DSGVTQTPKHLITATGQRVTLRCSPRSGDLSVYWYQQSLDQGLQFLIQYYNGEERAKGNILERFSAQQFPDLHSELNLSSLELGDSALYFCASSEEGGDTEAFFGQGTRLTVV.

V and J are TRBV28 and TRBJ2-7; tentative D call: TRBD1 (6 bases). Trimming removed 3 bases at V and 7 bases at J, with 13 bases between. Germline values: CDR1 MDHEN, CDR2 SYDVKM. CDR3 length: 13 amino acids. CDR3 nucleotides: TGTGCCAGCAGTTTGTCGACAGGTTGGGAGCAGTACTTC. Translating it yields CASSLSTGWEQYF.

The chain employs TRBV4-3 and TRBJ1-2; D gene unclear. CDR3 length equals 16 residues. Germline loops: CDR1 LGHNA, CDR2 YSLEER. The ends were cut back, 4 bases at V and 5 bases at J, with 20 bases in the middle. CDR3 loop: CASSPAPGDLGYGYTF. DNA for the CDR3: TGCGCCAGCAGCCCAGCCCCCGGGGATCTCGGGTATGGCTACACCTTC.

In its sample, this clone was seen once. The J gene is TRBJ1-6, the V gene TRBV28; D not resolved. The germline CDR1 and CDR2 sequences are MDHEN and SYDVKM. CDR3 length equals 14 residues. V was trimmed by 6 bases and J by 0 bases, leaving 6 bases between them. CDR3 region: CASSTGSYNSPLHF. CDR3 DNA sequence: TGTGCCAGCAGCACCGGCTCCTATAATTCACCCCTCCACTTT.

The chain uses TRBV4-1 and TRBJ2-5, with a weak D call TRBD2 (5 bases). V lost 0 bases to trimming and J lost 2 bases, with 7 bases between them. Germline-derived CDR1 and CDR2 are MGHRA and YSYEKL. The CDR3 has 14 residues. CDR3 amino acids: CASSQDRTQETQYF. For the CDR3, the DNA is TGCGCCAGCAGCCAAGATCGGACTCAAGAGACCCAGTACTTC.